Below, 22 T cell receptor beta chains from the same sample are listed, as sequenced in a study of blood T cell repertoires in COVID-19 (dated by TCRdb to 2020 to 2022). Library construction relied on the immunoSEQ multiplex PCR assay. In TCRdb, the immuneACCESS table is reduced to in-frame sequences with V and J assigned. These tables do not hold every clone; where another copy was compared, an unresolved V gene accounts for under half, and the others remain unexplained. The sample table contains about 140,000 clones; only one count was recorded for about three quarters of them. The ten largest make up less than 15% of the sample. Sequenced sample: peripheral blood. The source is an older man with acute or convalescent COVID-19.

This sequence joins TRBV29-1 and TRBJ1-3; 7 positions match TRBD1. The CDR3 extends over 16 amino acids. Trimming at V came to 1 base and at J to 0 bases, leaving 6 bases not matched to a gene. Germline CDR1 SQVTM, CDR2 ANQGSEA. In nucleotides, the CDR3 is TGCAGCGTTGAAGGGGTGACAGGGTCCTCTGGAAACACCATATATTTT. It yields the protein CSVEGVTGSSGNTIYF.

The V gene is TRBV11-2, the J gene TRBJ2-6, with 8 bases lining up with TRBD1. The trim removed 4 bases at V and 5 bases at J, leaving 10 bases unmatched. Germline assignment: CDR1 SGHAT and CDR2 FQNNGV. This CDR3 is built from 17 residues. CDR3 amino acids: CASSSRGQGDWANVLTF. The DNA of the CDR3 is TGTGCCAGCAGCTCCAGGGGGCAGGGGGACTGGGCCAACGTCCTGACTTTC.

The V and J genes are TRBV4-2 and TRBJ2-3; D unclear. The germline V and J ends were trimmed by 0 bases and 2 bases, with 9 bases remaining between them. This CDR3 is built from 15 residues. Germline V lookup: CDR1 LGHNA, CDR2 YNFKEQ. CDR3 region: CASSQDLRITDTQYF. CDR3 DNA sequence: TGTGCCAGCAGCCAAGATTTGCGGATCACAGATACGCAGTATTTT.

This chain connects TRBV5-1 to TRBJ1-1; the D gene is possibly TRBD1 (5 bases). The CDR3 has 13 residues. The V end was cut by 4 bases, the J end by 6 bases, with 13 bases between. Looked up from germline, CDR1 is SGHRS and CDR2 is YFSETQ. In DNA form, the CDR3 reads TGCGCCAGCAGCCCCTTAGGGGCCGCTGAAGCTTTCTTT. Its translation: CASSPLGAAEAFF.

This clone was counted once. This chain connects TRBV27 to TRBJ2-7; no firm D call. V was shortened by 2 bases and J by 7 bases, with 15 bases between the two germline ends. Germline V gene lookup returns CDR1 MNHEY and CDR2 SMNVEV (reference sequence). The CDR3 covers 14 residues. The CDR3 sequence is CASSLSNSAREQYF. CDR3 bases: TGTGCCAGCAGTTTAAGTAACTCTGCTCGGGAGCAGTACTTC.

V is TRBV11-2 and J is TRBJ2-3; weak D call: TRBD2 (5 bases). V lost 5 bases, J lost 7 bases, and 19 bases lay in between. Germline V gene lookup returns CDR1 SGHAT and CDR2 FQNNGV. The CDR3 is 15 residues long. CDR3 sequence reads: CASSPDRRARNTQYF. The CDR3 bases are TGTGCCAGCAGCCCTGATCGGCGGGCTAGAAATACGCAGTATTTT.

Only one count was recorded for this clone. This chain joins TRBV7-9 and TRBJ2-7; TRBD2 might be the D (5 bases). Trimming took 5 bases from V and 1 from J, leaving 12 bases between them. The germline V gene encodes CDR1 SEHNR and CDR2 FQNEAQ (reference sequence). This CDR3 comprises 14 residues. CDR3 protein: CASSPRPGSYEQYF. CDR3 DNA sequence: TGTGCCAGCAGCCCCCGCCCGGGATCCTACGAGCAGTACTTC.

The chain combines TRBV5-4 with TRBJ2-3; D remains unclear. The CDR3 is 14 amino acids. The germline gives CDR1 SGHNT, CDR2 YYREEE (reference sequence). Trimming took off 1 base at V and 0 bases at J, with 6 bases between the two ends. This CDR3 reads CASSLISSTDTQYF. DNA of the CDR3: TGTGCCAGCAGCTTGATTAGTAGCACAGATACGCAGTATTTT.

The CDR3 sequence is CASSSPFGGNQPQHF. CDR3 nucleotides: TGTGCCAGTAGTAGCCCCTTCGGGGGTAATCAGCCCCAGCATTTT. This chain links TRBV19 with TRBJ1-5; the D gene is possibly TRBD1 (5 bases). Trimming cost V 4 bases and J 4 bases, with 14 bases left between them. This CDR3 has 15 residues. Germline lookup yields CDR1 LNHDA and CDR2 SQIVND (reference sequence).

The chain recombines TRBV5-8 with TRBJ1-2; 7 bases map to TRBD1. Trimming cost V 1 base and J 2 bases; bases outside gene matches: 5. Germline CDR1 and CDR2: SGHTS and YDEGEE. The CDR3 length is 15 residues. The CDR3 region is CASSLRQGINYGYTF. The CDR3 DNA reads as TGTGCCAGCAGCTTGAGACAGGGCATAAACTATGGCTACACCTTC.

Only a few counts were recorded for this clone. In DNA form, the CDR3 reads TGTGCCAGCAGCCGGGATGAGAAGAACACTGAAGCTTTCTTT. Protein: CASSRDEKNTEAFF. The chain couples TRBV7-2 to TRBJ1-1; no firm D call. V was clipped by 5 bases and J by 1 base, with 11 bases between them. CDR3 length equals 14 residues. From germline, CDR1 is SGHTA and CDR2 FQGNSA.

The rearrangement joins TRBV5-1 to TRBJ2-4; D perhaps matches TRBD2 (5 bases). Germline V CDR1 and CDR2: SGHRS, YFSETQ. The CDR3 spans 15 residues. V was pared by 7 bases and J by 0 bases, with 14 bases between. The CDR3: CASAPGNLAKNIQYF. The CDR3 coding sequence is TGCGCCAGCGCCCCCGGGAACCTAGCCAAAAACATTCAGTACTTC.

The V gene is TRBV3-1 (or the pseudogene TRBV3-2), the J gene TRBJ2-1; D possibly corresponds to TRBD1 (6 bases). Per the germline V gene, CDR1 is LGHDT and CDR2 is YNNKEL (reference sequence). V lost 5 bases, J lost 0 bases, and 17 bases lay in between. CDR3 length: 17 amino acids. CDR3 coding DNA: TGTGCCAGCAGCGCACCCGGACAGACCCGCTCCTACAATGAGCAGTTCTTC. Translated, it gives CASSAPGQTRSYNEQFF.

In the case of this clone: Relative to the germline gene, one junction end is altered; a read error may explain this. V usage is TRBV19 and J usage is TRBJ2-1; D unclear. This CDR3 is 14 amino acids long. Germline CDR1 LNHDA, CDR2 SQIVND (reference sequence). CDR3 protein: CASSVDSSYNEQFF. CDR3 sequence (DNA): TGTGCCAGTAGTGTAGATAGTTCCTACAATGAGCAGTTCTTC.

CDR3 in DNA: TGTGCCAGCAGCTTTACGAGGGTTGGAAACACCATATATTTT. It translates to CASSFTRVGNTIYF. The rearrangement uses TRBV7-2 and TRBJ1-3; D is uncertain. The CDR3 runs 14 residues. The germline V and J ends were trimmed by 3 bases and 3 bases, with 9 bases remaining between them. CDR1 and CDR2 from the germline V gene are SGHTA and FQGNSA. Drawing the rest from reference TRBV7-2 and TRBJ1-3, the complete variable domain is GAGVSQSPSNKVTEKGKDVELRCDPISGHTALYWYRQSLGQGLEFLIYFQGNSAPDKSGLPSDRFSAERTGGSVSTLTIQRTQQEDSAVYLCASSFTRVGNTIYFGEGSWLTVV.

The V call is TRBV2, the J call TRBJ1-3; perhaps TRBD1 as D (6 bases). The V and J ends lost 6 bases and 4 bases respectively, with 13 bases between them. The CDR3 extends over 14 amino acids. Germline V lookup: CDR1 SNHLY, CDR2 FYNNEI. Here the CDR3 DNA reads TGTGCCAGCAGACGGGGGGCTGAAGGAAACACCATATATTTT. The encoded protein is CASRRGAEGNTIYF.

CDR3 nucleotide sequence: TGTGCCAGCTCACCGACGACAGGCCCCACTGAAGCTTTCTTT. Translation gives CASSPTTGPTEAFF. The genes are TRBV18 and TRBJ1-1; a weak D match, TRBD1 (6 bases). This CDR3 has 14 residues. Per germline, CDR1 KGHSH and CDR2 LQKENI. Trimming cost V 3 bases and J 4 bases, with 12 bases left between them.

The chain couples TRBV6-5 to TRBJ1-4; D possibly corresponds to TRBD1 (6 bases). V lost 8 bases and J 8 bases, leaving 12 bases between the germline ends. Germline loops: CDR1 MNHEY, CDR2 SVGAGI. The length of the CDR3 is 12 residues. The CDR3 sequence is CASARGPEKLFF. The CDR3 nucleotides are TGTGCCAGCGCCAGGGGTCCCGAAAAACTGTTTTTT.

The chain combines TRBV5-6 with TRBJ2-3; 13 bases are a match to TRBD2. V was pared by 0 bases and J by 9 bases, with 4 bases of the junction left unmatched. Germline V gene data show CDR1 as SGHDT and CDR2 as YYEEEE. The CDR3 totals 15 residues. CDR3 amino acids: CASSLGLAGGQTQYF. The CDR3 DNA sequence: TGTGCCAGCAGCTTGGGACTAGCGGGGGGTCAAACGCAGTATTTT.

V and J are TRBV18 and TRBJ2-7; TRBD1 matches 10 bases. The CDR3 spans 14 residues. V trimming: 3 bases; J trimming: 9 bases; junction bases outside the gene matches: 8. In germline, CDR1 is KGHSH, CDR2 LQKENI. The CDR3: CASSPGQGNAWQYF. The CDR3 DNA sequence: TGTGCCAGCTCACCGGGACAGGGGAACGCTTGGCAGTACTTC.

The chain couples TRBV25-1 to TRBJ1-4; D not resolved. In germline, CDR1 is MGHDK, CDR2 SYGVNS. The CDR3 is made up of 15 amino acids. Between the trimmed V and J ends, which lost 4 bases and 3 bases, there was a span of 12 bases. The CDR3: CASSVRQVSNEKLFF. In nucleotides, the CDR3 is TGTGCCAGCAGTGTACGTCAGGTCTCTAATGAAAAACTGTTTTTT.

The rearrangement links TRBV15 to TRBJ2-3; a weak D match, TRBD1 (5 bases). Germline CDR1 and CDR2: LNHNV and YYDKDF (reference sequence). The CDR3 spans 14 residues. The V end was cut by 8 bases, the J end by 3 bases, with 15 bases between. The CDR3 reads CATLDRFRTDTQYF. The CDR3 nucleotides read TGTGCCACCCTTGACAGATTTAGGACAGATACGCAGTATTTT.